The 15 T cell receptor beta chains below come from one sample, sequenced in a study of STAT5B mutations in CD4+ large granular lymphocyte leukemia. The repertoire was sequenced with immunoSEQ multiplex PCR; TCRdb's copy has only in-frame clones and lacks some. Here the sample spans tens of thousands of clones, 70% to 85% being singletons. The sequenced material came from CD4+ T cells from blood buffy coats. The source is a human donor in good health.

The J gene is TRBJ2-7, the V gene TRBV1. TRBV1 is deemed a pseudogene. The length of the CDR3 is 11 residues. CDR3 nucleotides: TGCACCAGCAGCCCGACGTCTCAGCAGTACGTC. Translated, it gives CTSSPTSQQYV.

The rearrangement joins TRBV5-6 to TRBJ1-4; D is unclear. CDR3 size: 14 residues. Deletions cut 4 bases from V and 0 bases from J, with 7 bases between. Germline V gene lookup returns CDR1 SGHDT and CDR2 YYEEEE. In nucleotides, the CDR3 is TGTGCCAGCAGCCCATATGCAACTAATGAAAAACTGTTTTTT. Translation: CASSPYATNEKLFF.

The rearrangement joins TRBV10-3 to TRBJ2-3, with 7 bases that match TRBD1. CDR3 length equals 14 residues. CDR1 ENHRY and CDR2 SYGVKD come from the germline V gene. V trimming: 8 bases; J trimming: 5 bases; junction bases outside the gene matches: 10. This chain's CDR3 is CAIALGTVQDTQYF. DNA for the CDR3: TGTGCCATCGCTTTAGGGACAGTACAAGATACGCAGTATTTT.

The J gene is TRBJ2-3, the V gene TRBV19; 12 nucleotides agree with TRBD2. The ends lost 5 bases at V and 3 bases at J; junction bases unmatched: 6. This CDR3 region has 16 residues. Germline V gene data show CDR1 as LNHDA and CDR2 as SQIVND (reference sequence). CDR3 DNA sequence: TGTGCCAGTAGTGCCCGACTAGCGGGGGAAACAGATACGCAGTATTTT. Translating gives CASSARLAGETDTQYF.

This rearrangement joins TRBV18 to TRBJ2-3; the match to TRBD2 covers 9 bases. The germline V gene encodes CDR1 KGHSH and CDR2 LQKENI. V gave up 1 base and J gave up 1 base; unmatched junction bases: 6. The CDR3 consists of 17 residues. The CDR3 sequence is CASSPQRIAGGTDTQYF. For the CDR3, the DNA is TGTGCCAGCTCACCACAGAGAATAGCGGGAGGCACAGATACGCAGTATTTT.

This chain uses TRBV18 with TRBJ2-5, with TRBD2 as a possible D gene (5 bases). The V and J ends lost 2 bases and 5 bases respectively, with 12 bases between them. The CDR3 runs to 14 residues. Germline CDR1 KGHSH, CDR2 LQKENI. In DNA, the CDR3 is TGTGCCAGCTCACCAGATTACGGGGTCGAGACCCAGTACTTC. This encodes CASSPDYGVETQYF.

This chain joins TRBV9 and TRBJ2-2, with D tentatively TRBD1 (6 bases). Germline V gene lookup returns CDR1 SGDLS and CDR2 YYNGEE. The CDR3 covers 14 residues. V was clipped by 3 bases and J by 0 bases, with 6 bases between them. CDR3 coding DNA: TGTGCCAGCAGCGAGGGGGCGAACACCGGGGAGCTGTTTTTT. Translation gives CASSEGANTGELFF.

Only a few counts were recorded for this clone. This chain joins TRBV7-9 and TRBJ1-1; a possible D gene is TRBD1 (6 bases). CDR1 SEHNR and CDR2 FQNEAQ come from the germline V gene (reference sequence). The CDR3 sequence is 16 residues long. V lost 0 bases and J lost 5, with 16 bases in between. DNA for the CDR3: TGTGCCAGCAGCTTAGCGGTCCGGGGGGGCGGTACTGAAGCTTTCTTT. It translates to CASSLAVRGGGTEAFF.

This clone has just a few counts. The V call is TRBV4-1, the J call TRBJ2-3; D call uncertain. V gave up 4 bases and J gave up 2 bases, with 4 bases separating them. The V gene's germline CDR1 is MGHRA and CDR2 YSYEKL. The CDR3 consists of 12 residues. The CDR3 bases are TGCGCCAGCAGCCTCCCCACAGATACGCAGTATTTT. This translates into CASSLPTDTQYF.

The table lists this clone with a few counts. The chain links TRBV7-9 to TRBJ1-2; possible D gene TRBD1, 5 bases. The CDR3 consists of 18 residues. Germline loops: CDR1 SEHNR, CDR2 FQNEAQ (reference sequence). Trimming left V 4 bases short and J 8 bases short, with 29 bases between. The CDR3 region is CASSSDSQTARQLRGYTF. CDR3 nucleotide sequence: TGTGCCAGCAGCTCCGACTCACAAACCGCCCGACAGCTCCGAGGCTACACCTTC.

V gene TRBV28 combines with J gene TRBJ2-7, with D maybe TRBD2 (5 bases). Trimming pared 7 bases from V and 5 bases from J, leaving 18 bases between. CDR1 is MDHEN, CDR2 SYDVKM, per germline. The CDR3 totals 14 residues. The CDR3 nucleotides read TGTGCCAGCACCCGTGGAGGTCGGGTTGACGAGCAGTACGTC. Its translation: CASTRGGRVDEQYV.

The V gene is TRBV18, the J gene TRBJ2-7; 9 nucleotides line up with TRBD1. Germline CDR1 KGHSH, CDR2 LQKENI. V lost 5 bases, J lost 5 bases, and 7 bases stayed unmatched. The CDR3 loop spans 14 amino acids. The CDR3 here is CASSAGQGFDEQYF. The CDR3 DNA reads as TGTGCCAGCTCAGCGGGACAGGGTTTCGACGAGCAGTACTTC.

The chain uses TRBV28 and TRBJ2-3; D not resolved. Germline V gene sequence: CDR1 MDHEN, CDR2 SYDVKM. CDR3 size: 17 residues. V was trimmed by 4 bases and J by 3 bases, leaving 20 bases between them. The DNA for the CDR3 is TGTGCCAGCAGTTCCACGGTACGGACCCGAGCGACAGATACGCAGTATTTT. Its protein product is CASSSTVRTRATDTQYF.

The V gene is TRBV10-3, the J gene TRBJ1-5; perhaps TRBD1 as D (6 bases). Germline CDR1 is ENHRY and CDR2 is SYGVKD. The CDR3 is made up of 14 amino acids. The V end lost 4 bases, the J end lost 6 bases, and 13 bases lay between the germline ends. CDR3 residues: CAISGGGFLQPQHF. The CDR3 DNA follows: TGTGCCATCAGTGGAGGGGGGTTCCTTCAGCCCCAGCATTTT.

This clone is a singleton in its sample. The chain joins TRBV10-3 to TRBJ1-6, with 7 bases that match TRBD1. The CDR3 runs 14 residues. The germline V gene has CDR1 ENHRY and CDR2 SYGVKD. With V trimmed by 8 bases and J by 7 bases, 8 bases remained unmatched. DNA of the CDR3: TGTGCCATCCGAGAAACAGGGGTGAATTCACCCCTCCACTTT. This sequence encodes CAIRETGVNSPLHF.